Only one count was recorded for the clone carrying this T cell receptor (beta chain). Trimming left V 8 bases short and J 10 bases short, with 15 bases between. Germline V gene lookup returns CDR1 GTSNPN and CDR2 SVGIG (reference sequence). This CDR3 comprises 12 residues. Produced via immunoSEQ multiplex PCR; TCRdb's table is partial and in-frame only. The data contain 120,000 or so clones, roughly 91% of them singletons. These data are taken from a study of control samples from healthy donors and cancer patients. The chain couples TRBV30 to TRBJ1-6; TRBD1 is a possible D gene (6 bases). This clonotype originated in a man aged 35 to 55 in good health. Sequencing used blood. CDR3 nucleotide sequence: TGTGCCGCAACCAGGGGATCCTCACCCCTCCACTTT. Its protein product is CAATRGSSPLHF.